This T cell receptor beta chain was documented in a study of T cell responses to AZD1222 COVID-19 vaccine. Sequenced by immunoSEQ multiplex PCR; TCRdb stores in-frame clones only, minus some. Of approximately 220,000 clones listed, about 92% were seen once; the top ten hold 0.9% to 1.1%. This CDR3 contains 14 residues. Looked up from germline, CDR1 is SGHTA and CDR2 is FQGNSA. V was trimmed by 2 bases and J by 3 bases, leaving 10 bases between them. The rearrangement uses TRBV7-2 and TRBJ1-1; D is unresolved. The material sequenced was peripheral blood, taken on day 0 of MenACWY control vaccination. The receptor was isolated from an adult in good health. For the CDR3, the DNA is TGTGCCAGCAGCTTAAGGGCTGGGGACACTGAAGCTTTCTTT. Its protein is CASSLRAGDTEAFF.